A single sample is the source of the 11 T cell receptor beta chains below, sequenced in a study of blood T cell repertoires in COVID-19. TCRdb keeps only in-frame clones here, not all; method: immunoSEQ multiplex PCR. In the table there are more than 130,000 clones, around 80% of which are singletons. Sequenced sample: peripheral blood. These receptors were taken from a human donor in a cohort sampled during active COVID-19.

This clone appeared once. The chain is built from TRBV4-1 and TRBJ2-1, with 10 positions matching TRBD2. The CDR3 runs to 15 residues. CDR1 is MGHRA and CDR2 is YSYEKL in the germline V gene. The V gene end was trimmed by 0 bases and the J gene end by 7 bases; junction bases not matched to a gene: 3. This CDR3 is CASSQDGTSVNEQFF. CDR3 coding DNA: TGCGCCAGCAGCCAAGACGGGACTAGCGTGAATGAGCAGTTCTTC.

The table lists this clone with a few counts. CDR3 DNA sequence: TGTGCCAGCAGCTTAGTGAGCAGGGGGTACGAGCAGTACTTC. Translating gives CASSLVSRGYEQYF. The V and J genes are TRBV7-8 and TRBJ2-7; 7 bases match TRBD1. J was trimmed by 4 bases and V by 1 base; bases with no gene match: 4. CDR1 and CDR2 from the germline V gene are SGHVS and FQNEAQ. CDR3 length: 14 residues.

DNA for the CDR3: TGTGCCAGCAGCCAAGACGCGGCAGGAGGAGCCACTGAAGCTTTCTTT. It encodes CASSQDAAGGATEAFF. The chain recombines TRBV14 with TRBJ1-1; no firm D call. The germline gives CDR1 SGHDN, CDR2 FVKESK. Between the trimmed V and J ends, which lost 0 bases and 4 bases, there was a span of 15 bases. There are 16 residues in the CDR3.

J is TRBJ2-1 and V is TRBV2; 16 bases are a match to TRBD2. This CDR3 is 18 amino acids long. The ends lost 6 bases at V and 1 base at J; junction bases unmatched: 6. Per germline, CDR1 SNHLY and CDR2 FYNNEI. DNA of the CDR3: TGTGCCAGCAGGTCCGGGACTAGCGGGGGGGCATCCTACAATGAGCAGTTCTTC. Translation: CASRSGTSGGASYNEQFF.

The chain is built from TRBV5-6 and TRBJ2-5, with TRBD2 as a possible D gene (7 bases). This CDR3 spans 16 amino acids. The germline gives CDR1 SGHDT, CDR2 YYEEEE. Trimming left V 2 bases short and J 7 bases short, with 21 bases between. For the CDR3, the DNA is TGTGCCAGCAGCTTAGCCTCTTTCGGGGGGCTAGGGACCCAGTACTTC. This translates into CASSLASFGGLGTQYF. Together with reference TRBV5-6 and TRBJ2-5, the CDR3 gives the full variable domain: DAGVTQSPTHLIKTRGQQVTLRCSPKSGHDTVSWYQQALGQGPQFIFQYYEEEERQRGNFPDRFSGHQFPNYSSELNVNALLLGDSALYLCASSLASFGGLGTQYFGPGTRLLVL.

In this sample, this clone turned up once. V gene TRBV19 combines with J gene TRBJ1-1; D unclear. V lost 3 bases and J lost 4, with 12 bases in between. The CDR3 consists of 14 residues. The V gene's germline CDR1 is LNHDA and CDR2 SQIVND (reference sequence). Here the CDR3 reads CASSIRWASTEAFF. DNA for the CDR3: TGTGCCAGTAGTATCCGTTGGGCGAGCACTGAAGCTTTCTTT.

CDR3 protein: CASSFGSGETQYF. CDR3 DNA sequence: TGCGCCAGCAGCTTCGGGTCCGGAGAGACCCAGTACTTC. The rearrangement uses TRBV5-1 and TRBJ2-5; D is ambiguous. CDR3 size: 13 residues. Per germline, CDR1 SGHRS and CDR2 YFSETQ. Trimming shortened V by 2 bases and J by 4 bases, and 9 bases separated the two germline ends.

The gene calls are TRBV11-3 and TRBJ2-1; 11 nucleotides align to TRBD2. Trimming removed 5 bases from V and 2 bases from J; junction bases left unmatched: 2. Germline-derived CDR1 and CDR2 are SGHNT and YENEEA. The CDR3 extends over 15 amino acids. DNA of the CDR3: TGTGCCAGCAGCCCGGGACTAGCGGCCTACAATGAGCAGTTCTTC. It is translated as CASSPGLAAYNEQFF.

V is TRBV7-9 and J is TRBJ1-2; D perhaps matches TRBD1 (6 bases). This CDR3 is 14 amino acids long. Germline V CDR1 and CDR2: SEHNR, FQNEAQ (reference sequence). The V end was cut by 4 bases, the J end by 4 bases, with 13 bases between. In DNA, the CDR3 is TGTGCCAGCAGCTCCACAGGGTACGGCTATGGCTACACCTTC. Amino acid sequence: CASSSTGYGYGYTF.

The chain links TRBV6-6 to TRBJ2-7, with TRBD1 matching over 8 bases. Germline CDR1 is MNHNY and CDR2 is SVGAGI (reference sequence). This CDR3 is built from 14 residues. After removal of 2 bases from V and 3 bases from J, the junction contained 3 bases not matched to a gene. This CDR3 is CASSYTTGDYEQYF. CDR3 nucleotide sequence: TGTGCCAGCAGTTACACGACAGGGGACTACGAGCAGTACTTC.

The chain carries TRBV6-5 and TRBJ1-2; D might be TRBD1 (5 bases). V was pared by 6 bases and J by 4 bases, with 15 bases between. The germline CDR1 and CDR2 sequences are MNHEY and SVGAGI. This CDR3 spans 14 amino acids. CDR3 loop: CASRGQAEVYGYTF. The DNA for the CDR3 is TGTGCCAGCAGGGGGCAGGCAGAGGTCTATGGCTACACCTTC.